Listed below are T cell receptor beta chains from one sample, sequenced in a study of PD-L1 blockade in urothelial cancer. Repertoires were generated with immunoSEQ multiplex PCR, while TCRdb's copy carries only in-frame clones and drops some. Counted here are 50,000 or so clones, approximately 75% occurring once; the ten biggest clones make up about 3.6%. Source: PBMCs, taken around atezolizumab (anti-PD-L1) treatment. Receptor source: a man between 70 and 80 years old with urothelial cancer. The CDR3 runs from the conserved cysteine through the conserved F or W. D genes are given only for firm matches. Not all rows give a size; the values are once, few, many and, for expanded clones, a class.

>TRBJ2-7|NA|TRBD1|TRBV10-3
CAISGRQGTYEQYF
TGTGCCATCAGTGGGAGACAGGGGACCTACGAGCAGTACTTC
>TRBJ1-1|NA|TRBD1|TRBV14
CASSQDHGTVNTEAFF
TGTGCCAGCAGCCAAGATCATGGGACAGTGAACACTGAAGCTTTCTTT
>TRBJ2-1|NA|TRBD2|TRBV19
CASSIVAGVFNEQFF
TGTGCCAGTAGTATTGTAGCGGGAGTCTTCAATGAGCAGTTCTTC
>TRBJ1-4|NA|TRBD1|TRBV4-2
CASSQAGTGGSEKLFF
TGTGCCAGCAGCCAAGCCGGGACAGGGGGAAGTGAAAAACTGTTTTTT
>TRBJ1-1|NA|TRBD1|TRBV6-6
CASSQPGQGFPEAFF
TGTGCCAGCAGTCAACCGGGACAGGGGTTCCCTGAAGCTTTCTTT
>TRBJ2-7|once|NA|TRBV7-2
CASSLVQGYSYEQYF
TGTGCCAGCAGCTTAGTGCAGGGTTACTCCTACGAGCAGTACTTC
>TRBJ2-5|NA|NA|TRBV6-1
CASRQGWVSETQYF
TGTGCCAGCAGACAGGGATGGGTATCGGAGACCCAGTACTTC
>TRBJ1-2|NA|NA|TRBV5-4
CASSTDRTYGYTF
TGTGCCAGCAGCACCGACAGGACGTATGGCTACACCTTC
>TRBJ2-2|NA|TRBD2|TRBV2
CASLRPAGGHTGELFF
TGTGCCAGCCTTAGGCCAGCGGGAGGGCACACCGGGGAGCTGTTTTTT
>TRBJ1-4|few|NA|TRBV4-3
CASSQDSPGATNEKLFF
TGCGCCAGCAGCCAAGACTCACCCGGGGCAACTAATGAAAAACTGTTTTTT
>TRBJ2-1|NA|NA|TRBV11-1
CASSFGDEQFF
TGTGCCAGCAGCTTCGGTGATGAGCAGTTCTTC
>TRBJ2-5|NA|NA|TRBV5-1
CASSPGLLGETQYF
TGCGCCAGCAGCCCCGGACTACTTGGGGAGACCCAGTACTTC
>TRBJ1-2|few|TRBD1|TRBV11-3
CASSPGGRGHTF
TGTGCCAGCAGCCCAGGGGGCAGGGGCCACACCTTC
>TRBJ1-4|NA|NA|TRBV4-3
CASSPSGLGAEKLFF
TGCGCCAGCAGCCCGTCGGGACTAGGGGCGGAAAAACTGTTTTTT
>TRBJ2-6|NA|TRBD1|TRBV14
CASSLWTGSGANVLTF
TGTGCCAGCAGCCTCTGGACAGGTTCTGGGGCCAACGTCCTGACTTTC
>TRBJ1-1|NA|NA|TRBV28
CASSPSPGGGVNTEAFF
TGTGCCAGCAGTCCCTCCCCGGGGGGTGGGGTGAACACTGAAGCTTTCTTT
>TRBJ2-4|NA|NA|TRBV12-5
CASGLVPGPGYF
TGTGCTAGTGGTTTGGTTCCCGGTCCCGGGTACTTC
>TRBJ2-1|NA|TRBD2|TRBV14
CASSLISGSSGNEQFF
TGTGCCAGCAGCCTCATAAGTGGGTCTAGCGGAAATGAGCAGTTCTTC
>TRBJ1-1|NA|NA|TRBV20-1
CSANRVLGAFF
TGCAGTGCAAACAGGGTCCTGGGAGCTTTCTTT
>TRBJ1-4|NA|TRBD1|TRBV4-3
CASSQARQGWNEKLFF
TGCGCCAGCAGCCAAGCTAGACAGGGGTGGAATGAAAAACTGTTTTTT
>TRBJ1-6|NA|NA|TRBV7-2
CASSLVPPGNNSPLHF
TGTGCCAGCAGCTTAGTACCGCCGGGTAATAATTCACCCCTCCACTTT
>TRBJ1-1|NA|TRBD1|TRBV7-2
CASSARQGGTPEAFF
TGTGCCAGCAGCGCCCGACAGGGGGGAACGCCTGAAGCTTTCTTT
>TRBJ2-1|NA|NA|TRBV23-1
CASSQLYRDNEQFF
TGCGCCAGCAGTCAATTATATCGGGACAATGAGCAGTTCTTC
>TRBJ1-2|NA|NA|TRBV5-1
CASSFAWRGDYGYTF
TGCGCCAGCAGCTTTGCTTGGCGGGGGGACTATGGCTACACCTTC
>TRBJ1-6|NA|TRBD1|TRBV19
CASSMEGARSPLHF
TGTGCCAGTAGTATGGAGGGGGCACGCTCACCCCTCCACTTT
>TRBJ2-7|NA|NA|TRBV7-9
CASSLGGGGEQYF
TGTGCCAGCAGCTTAGGGGGCGGCGGCGAGCAGTACTTC
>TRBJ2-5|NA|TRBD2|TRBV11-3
CASSLMRGQETQYF
TGTGCCAGCAGCTTAATGCGGGGGCAAGAGACCCAGTACTTC
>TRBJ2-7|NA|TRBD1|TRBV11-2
CASSLSSGTEYEQYF
TGTGCCAGCAGCCTCTCTTCCGGGACAGAGTACGAGCAGTACTTC
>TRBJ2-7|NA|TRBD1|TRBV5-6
CASSTRDSLFYEQYF
TGTGCCAGCAGCACCCGGGACAGCCTTTTCTACGAGCAGTACTTC
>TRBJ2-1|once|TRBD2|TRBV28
CASRRTSGGANEQFF
TGTGCCAGCAGGCGTACTAGCGGGGGGGCCAATGAGCAGTTCTTC
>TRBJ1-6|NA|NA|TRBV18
CASSPSQGTASPLHF
TGTGCCAGCTCACCATCACAGGGAACTGCTTCACCCCTCCACTTT
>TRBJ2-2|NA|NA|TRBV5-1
CASTKDVAGATGELFF
TGCGCCAGCACTAAGGACGTGGCAGGGGCCACCGGGGAGCTGTTTTTT
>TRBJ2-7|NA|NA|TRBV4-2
CASSQDLGSYEQYF
TGTGCCAGCAGCCAAGATCTCGGCTCCTACGAGCAGTACTTC
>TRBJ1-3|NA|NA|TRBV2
CASKGSGNTIYF
TGTGCCAGCAAGGGGTCTGGAAACACCATATATTTT
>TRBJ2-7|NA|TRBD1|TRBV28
CASSLVGGGYEQYF
TGTGCCAGCAGTTTAGTAGGGGGCGGCTACGAGCAGTACTTC
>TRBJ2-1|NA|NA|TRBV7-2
CASSLSVYNEQFF
TGTGCCAGCAGCTTGAGTGTATACAATGAGCAGTTCTTC
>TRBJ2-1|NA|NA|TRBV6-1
CASSEVRDWRYNEQFF
TGTGCCAGCAGTGAAGTAAGGGACTGGCGTTACAATGAGCAGTTCTTC
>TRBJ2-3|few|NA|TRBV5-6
CASSPDGNTDTQYF
TGTGCCAGCAGCCCGGACGGGAACACAGATACGCAGTATTTT
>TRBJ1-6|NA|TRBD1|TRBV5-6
CASSLGDRDNSPLHF
TGTGCCAGCAGCTTGGGGGACAGAGATAATTCACCCCTCCACTTT